The sequence of this T cell receptor beta chain was determined in a study of T-cell memory formation after mild COVID-19 (dated by TCRdb to about 2021). About the study as a whole: TCR sequence clusters from the two donors were found to be largely donor specific. Two young, previously healthy adult volunteers made up the cohort, one male and one female. T-cell clones expanding and contracting after mild COVID-19 in two donors were tracked by longitudinal TCRalpha and TCRbeta repertoire sequencing. General study outcomes and caveats: Contracting CD4+ clones turned up mainly in the CM and EM memory subsets, whereas EMRA was where CD8+ clones were enriched. Some responding clones were detected in pre-infection memory, suggesting pre-existing cross-reactive memory T cells joined the SARS-CoV-2 response. Whether the second-wave clones peaking on day 37 were SARS-CoV-2 specific was not confirmed. Only a couple of mild cases were covered by the study, and larger cohorts that include severe cases with pre-infection samples were considered necessary. From day 15 to 85, contracting clones showed balanced CD4/CD8 phenotypes, whereas a second wave of clones that expanded from day 15 to 37 leaned towards CD4+.

Comments on this clonotype: Its antigen target is currently unknown. No base-level quality is on record; no much larger clone is a single base apart.

The cysteine opens and the phenylalanine closes a CDR3 of 15 amino acids. Only the CDR3 DNA is retained, 45 bases long and in frame from the first base. V drops 2 bases and J drops 4 bases, leaving 12 bases in between. Via the germline V gene (reference sequence), CDR1 is SGHKS and CDR2 YYEKEE. PBMCs were isolated by Ficoll-Paque density gradient centrifugation. The sequencer was an Illumina NovaSeq 6000. cDNA libraries for TCRalpha and TCRbeta were prepared by 5'RACE using constant-segment primers, with sample barcodes and unique molecular identifiers added. Trizol reagent was used to extract RNA from every sample. Library amplification was performed in two PCR steps, and a second sample barcode and Illumina TruSeq adapters were introduced in the second step. Sequencing of the libraries was done on an Illumina NovaSeq, producing 2 x 150 bp paired-end reads. The authors' analysis ran thus. The reads were demultiplexed and collapsed into UMI-guided consensus sequences using migec v1.2.7. Using mixcr v2.1.11, UMI consensuses were aligned to TRA and TRB V and J templates and then assembled into clonotypes. Expanded or contracted clonotypes were those called significant by both edgeR and NoisET, with noise models trained on biological replicates. For edgeR calls, the thresholds were a false discovery rate-adjusted p below 0.01 and a log2 fold-change of 1. As an exploratory analysis of dynamics, max-normalized trajectories of the 1000 most abundant clonotypes were examined with PCA combined with hierarchical clustering. Separately sequenced CD4+ and CD8+ repertoires were used to assign the CD4 or CD8 phenotype of responding clones. Using fastp trimming at Q25 and MiXCR clonotype assembly, TCRdb reanalyzed the public sequencing data and kept in-frame beta chains. When rows share a CDR3 protein, they turn into one entry using the most common DNA and genes. TCRdb's processing, not the authors' own work, is the source of the V and J calls. For this sample there are a few hundred thousand distinct CDR3 sequences; more than 8% appear just once. More than 20% of the sample goes to the ten largest clones.

The chain is made from TRBV5-5 and TRBJ2-2; TRBD1 is perhaps the D gene, given 6 matching bases. This TCR came from a young man who had mild COVID-19 (a few samples of this study predate the infection). The sample titles of this study are shuffled in the database, so cell type and time point are left out; the donor was told from shared clones. Sequencing input: PBMCs or a T cell subset sorted from them (not recorded which). CDR3 region: CASSFNRVGTGELFF. The nucleotides read TGTGCCAGCAGCTTCAACAGGGTCGGCACCGGGGAGCTGTTTTTT. This CDR3, with the reference TRBV5-5 and TRBJ2-2 proteins standing in past its ends, gives the full variable domain DAGVTQSPTHLIKTRGQQVTLRCSPISGHKSVSWYQQVLGQGPQFIFQYYEKEERGRGNFPDRFSARQFPNYSSELNVNALLLGDSALYLCASSFNRVGTGELFFGEGSRLTVL.